The rows below give T cell receptor beta chains drawn from one sample of a study of control samples from healthy donors and cancer patients. Libraries were prepared by immunoSEQ multiplex PCR; TCRdb keeps only in-frame clonotypes and omits some of them. The table lists about 140,000 clones, around 90% of them singletons. Sequencing was done on a sample of blood. Receptors were obtained from a man between 25 and 39 years old in good health. CDR3s include the opening cysteine and the closing phenylalanine or tryptophan. A D gene is named only where the DNA matches it firmly.

V gene	D gene	J gene	CDR3 protein	CDR3 DNA
TRBV29-1	TRBD2	TRBJ2-7	CSVEVPSGRDGYEQYF	TGCAGCGTTGAGGTACCCAGCGGGAGAGATGGTTACGAGCAGTACTTC
TRBV19	TRBD1	TRBJ1-5	CATAGGAGTGPNQPQHF	TGTGCCACCGCCGGGGGCGCCGGGACAGGGCCCAATCAGCCCCAGCATTTT
TRBV6-1	NA	TRBJ2-1	CASSVQVGSYNEQFF	TGTGCCAGCAGTGTACAGGTGGGCTCCTACAATGAGCAGTTCTTC
TRBV5-4	NA	TRBJ2-2	CASSLGPLGTGELFF	TGTGCCAGCAGCTTGGGGCCACTGGGGACCGGGGAGCTGTTTTTT
TRBV28	TRBD1	TRBJ2-5	CASSRTGAGTQYF	TGTGCCAGCAGCAGGACAGGGGCCGGGACCCAGTACTTC
TRBV11-3	NA	TRBJ2-1	CASSPRDSSYNEQFF	TGTGCCAGCAGCCCCCGGGACTCCTCCTACAATGAGCAGTTCTTC
TRBV13	NA	TRBJ2-7	CASSLVRTGYYEQYF	TGTGCCAGCAGCTTAGTCCGAACGGGGTACTACGAGCAGTACTTC
TRBV18	TRBD1	TRBJ2-5	CASSVAGTEEETQYF	TGTGCCAGCTCAGTAGCCGGGACAGAGGAAGAGACCCAGTACTTC
TRBV27	TRBD2	TRBJ2-3	CASRRGVRTDTQYF	TGTGCCAGCAGGCGGGGGGTTCGCACAGATACGCAGTATTTT
TRBV19	NA	TRBJ2-1	CASSIGSSYNEQFF	TGTGCCAGTAGTATAGGGAGTAGCTACAATGAGCAGTTCTTC